These 28 T cell receptor beta chains came from one sample sequenced in a study of Ad26.COV2.S vaccination and SARS-CoV-2 variants. Some clones are missing from TCRdb's copy, which holds only in-frame ones; the method was immunoSEQ multiplex PCR. The sample lists around 340,000 clones; about 87% were seen once. Regarding treatment: around 19 received Ad26.COV2.S at low or high dose, single or two shots; about five received placebo; per-sample allocation not given. Day 63 after the first vaccine or placebo injection was the time point for sampling. Sequenced here: peripheral blood, sampled in a trial of Ad26.COV2.S vaccine versus placebo. The receptors come from a person aged 18-60 years who received the Ad26.COV2.S COVID-19 vaccine or a placebo.

This clone occurred a few times. The chain joins TRBV20-1 to TRBJ1-5, with a possible D match to TRBD1 (6 bases). The V end lost 3 bases, the J end lost 2 bases, and 14 bases lay between the germline ends. The CDR3 is 15 residues long. The germline V gene encodes CDR1 DFQATT and CDR2 SNEGSKA (reference sequence). CDR3 region: CSASEGGKGNQPQHF. The CDR3 DNA sequence: TGCAGTGCTAGTGAAGGGGGTAAGGGCAATCAGCCCCAGCATTTT.

The chain carries TRBV14 and TRBJ2-7, with 7 positions matching TRBD1. Trimming took 1 base from V and 10 from J; bases not matched to a gene: 7. In germline, CDR1 is SGHDN, CDR2 FVKESK. This CDR3 region has 13 residues. The DNA of the CDR3 is TGTGCCAGCAGCCAAGCTAGACAGGGCACCCAGTACTTC. Translating gives CASSQARQGTQYF.

The gene calls are TRBV9 and TRBJ1-2, with a tentative D call TRBD1 (5 bases). Germline CDR1 SGDLS, CDR2 YYNGEE. CDR3 length equals 15 residues. The V end was cut by 4 bases, the J end by 3 bases, with 16 bases between. CDR3 region: CASSPTPTEDYGYTF. The CDR3 DNA sequence: TGTGCCAGCAGCCCCACCCCGACAGAAGACTATGGCTACACCTTC.

V and J are TRBV2 and TRBJ2-7; TRBD1 is a possible D gene (6 bases). CDR3 length: 15 residues. Trimming shortened V by 6 bases and J by 1 base, and 16 bases separated the two germline ends. The V gene's germline CDR1 is SNHLY and CDR2 FYNNEI. This CDR3 is CASRRDRTESYEQYF. The CDR3 coding sequence is TGTGCCAGCAGGAGGGATCGGACAGAATCCTACGAGCAGTACTTC.

CDR3 sequence reads: CASSFREITYEQYF. Here the CDR3 DNA reads TGTGCCAGCAGCTTTAGGGAGATCACCTACGAGCAGTACTTC. This chain uses TRBV7-2 with TRBJ2-7, with D maybe TRBD2 (5 bases). Trimming took off 3 bases at V and 2 bases at J, with 11 bases between the two ends. The CDR3 has 14 residues. From germline, CDR1 is SGHTA and CDR2 FQGNSA.

The gene calls are TRBV27 and TRBJ1-5; D is uncertain. Germline V gene sequence: CDR1 MNHEY, CDR2 SMNVEV (reference sequence). The CDR3 length is 16 residues. Between the trimmed V and J ends, which lost 5 bases and 2 bases, there was a span of 16 bases. The CDR3 reads CASSGQAPGGNQPQHF. Written as DNA, the CDR3 is TGTGCCAGCAGTGGTCAGGCCCCGGGCGGCAATCAGCCCCAGCATTTT.

This sequence joins TRBV2 and TRBJ2-7; D unresolved. V lost 3 bases and J lost 2, with 8 bases in between. CDR3 size: 13 residues. Per the germline V gene, CDR1 is SNHLY and CDR2 is FYNNEI. Here the CDR3 reads CASSDKRAYEQYF. The CDR3 nucleotides are TGTGCCAGCAGTGATAAACGGGCCTACGAGCAGTACTTC.

The gene calls are TRBV7-2 and TRBJ2-2; 7 bases line up with TRBD1. This CDR3 has 15 amino acids. Trimming removed 5 bases from V and 0 bases from J; junction bases left unmatched: 3. Germline-derived CDR1 and CDR2 are SGHTA and FQGNSA. The chain's CDR3 is CASSRDSSNTGELFF. The CDR3 DNA reads as TGTGCCAGCAGCCGGGACAGTTCGAACACCGGGGAGCTGTTTTTT.

V and J are TRBV30 and TRBJ2-7; D is possibly TRBD1 (6 bases). The CDR3 covers 17 residues. Germline-derived CDR1 and CDR2 are GTSNPN and SVGIG (reference sequence). V lost 0 bases and J lost 1, with 19 bases in between. The chain's CDR3 is CAWSVRLGRGVSYEQYF. Here the CDR3 DNA reads TGTGCCTGGAGTGTACGGTTGGGCAGGGGCGTTTCCTACGAGCAGTACTTC.

The chain joins TRBV6-1 to TRBJ2-7; D is possibly TRBD2 (6 bases). Germline V gives CDR1 MNHNS, CDR2 SASEGT. The CDR3 loop spans 18 amino acids. V was shortened by 1 base and J by 2 bases, with 21 bases between the two germline ends. The CDR3 protein is CASSEGFVGRDLAYEQYF. The CDR3 DNA follows: TGTGCCAGCAGTGAAGGGTTCGTCGGGCGGGACCTTGCCTACGAGCAGTACTTC.

The chain employs TRBV4-1 and TRBJ2-7; 8 nucleotides align to TRBD1. The V segment lost 4 bases and the J segment 4 bases; nucleotides outside the gene matches: 9. The V gene's germline CDR1 is MGHRA and CDR2 YSYEKL. CDR3 length: 15 residues. The CDR3 DNA reads TGCGCCAGCAGCCGGACTGCGGGACAGGTATACGAGCAGTACTTC. Protein product: CASSRTAGQVYEQYF.

The table lists this clone with a count of one. The genes are TRBV6-2 or TRBV6-3 and TRBJ1-2; no definite D call. Trimming cost V 0 bases and J 4 bases, with 12 bases left between them. CDR3 length: 15 amino acids. Germline V gene data show CDR1 as MNHEY and CDR2 as SVGEGT. The CDR3 DNA follows: TGTGCCAGCAGTTACTCAGGCACCCCCGGCTATGGCTACACCTTC. It encodes CASSYSGTPGYGYTF.

To note about this clone: The sample contains more than one DNA sequence encoding this CDR3. This sequence joins TRBV12-3 or TRBV12-4 and TRBJ2-7, with a tentative D call TRBD1 (6 bases). The V end lost 2 bases, the J end lost 5 bases, and 7 bases lay between the germline ends. The CDR3 loop spans 12 amino acids. CDR3 residues: CASSLNRDEQYF. CDR3 nucleotide sequence: TGTGCCAGCAGTTTAAACAGGGACGAGCAGTACTTC.

This chain connects TRBV5-8 to TRBJ1-2; D might be TRBD1 (5 bases). The V gene's germline CDR1 is SGHTS and CDR2 YDEGEE. This CDR3 region has 16 residues. Trimming removed 3 bases from V and 0 bases from J, with 15 bases in between. CDR3 DNA sequence: TGTGCCAGCAGCTCTGGGGGGAGGATAGCTAACTATGGCTACACCTTC. Translated, it gives CASSSGGRIANYGYTF.

The chain carries TRBV6-5 and TRBJ2-7; the D gene is possibly TRBD2 (6 bases). Per the germline V gene, CDR1 is MNHEY and CDR2 is SVGAGI. The CDR3 has 12 amino acids. V lost 8 bases and J 2 bases, leaving 10 bases between the germline ends. The CDR3, as DNA: TGTGCCAGCGGGCGGGGCCCCTACGAGCAGTACTTC. It encodes CASGRGPYEQYF.

The chain combines TRBV27 with TRBJ2-5, with 13 bases identical to TRBD2. V trimming: 6 bases; J trimming: 8 bases; junction bases outside the gene matches: 3. The V gene's germline CDR1 is MNHEY and CDR2 SMNVEV (reference sequence). The CDR3 consists of 13 residues. CDR3 protein: CASRRTSGRTQYF. CDR3 nucleotides: TGTGCCAGCAGGCGGACTAGCGGGAGAACCCAGTACTTC.

This sequence joins TRBV20-1 and TRBJ1-2; D may be TRBD1 (6 bases). CDR3 length: 17 residues. Germline loops: CDR1 DFQATT, CDR2 SNEGSKA (reference sequence). V shed 3 bases and J shed 0 bases, with 20 bases lying between them. CDR3 nucleotide sequence: TGCAGTGCTAGTCTTCGGTCAGGGGAACCCCCTAACTATGGCTACACCTTC. Its protein is CSASLRSGEPPNYGYTF.

Of note for this clone: Other DNA sequences from this sample encode an identical CDR3 as well. V is TRBV30 and J is TRBJ1-2; 8 bases line up with TRBD1. The CDR3 spans 14 residues. The junction had 7 bases not matched to a gene; V was cut back by 0 bases and J by 7 bases. Germline CDR1 and CDR2: GTSNPN and SVGIG (reference sequence). In nucleotides, the CDR3 is TGTGCCTGGAGTGTTGGACAGGGTGCGGGTGGCTACACCTTC. Residues: CAWSVGQGAGGYTF.

The chain employs TRBV7-2 and TRBJ1-5; 8 nucleotides match TRBD1. After removal of 5 bases from V and 7 bases from J, the junction contained 4 bases not matched to a gene. This CDR3 has 13 amino acids. The germline CDR1 and CDR2 sequences are SGHTA and FQGNSA. The CDR3 sequence is CASSTGGGQPQHF. The CDR3 region has the DNA TGTGCCAGCAGCACAGGGGGGGGACAGCCCCAGCATTTT.

The V gene is TRBV2, the J gene TRBJ2-4; D is ambiguous. Germline V CDR1 and CDR2: SNHLY, FYNNEI. The CDR3 extends over 12 amino acids. V lost 8 bases, J lost 5 bases, and 10 bases lay in between. CDR3 amino acids: CASRKDENIQYF. The DNA for the CDR3 is TGTGCCAGCCGTAAAGATGAAAACATTCAGTACTTC.

The J gene is TRBJ1-2, the V gene TRBV4-2, with 12 bases lining up with TRBD1. The V gene end was trimmed by 1 base and the J gene end by 2 bases; junction bases not matched to a gene: 5. The germline V gene encodes CDR1 LGHNA and CDR2 YNFKEQ. The CDR3 totals 17 residues. CDR3 in DNA: TGTGCCAGCAGCCAAGCCGGGACAGGGGGCCCAAACTATGGCTACACCTTC. The encoded protein is CASSQAGTGGPNYGYTF.

This chain joins TRBV25-1 and TRBJ2-7; either TRBD1 or TRBD2 may fit D (5 bases each). The germline CDR1 and CDR2 sequences are MGHDK and SYGVNS. The CDR3 totals 16 residues. The ends were cut back, 2 bases at V and 3 bases at J, with 17 bases in the middle. DNA of the CDR3: TGTGCCAGCAGTGAAATGGGACCTCGGGACCTCTACGAGCAGTACTTC. It specifies CASSEMGPRDLYEQYF.

The chain combines TRBV19 with TRBJ2-1; D is uncertain. The CDR3 loop spans 13 amino acids. V was shortened by 8 bases and J by 5 bases, with 13 bases between the two germline ends. In germline, CDR1 is LNHDA, CDR2 SQIVND (reference sequence). As DNA, the CDR3 is TGTGCCAGTCGGTCCCTTGTGAACAATGAGCAGTTCTTC. Translated, it gives CASRSLVNNEQFF.

The table lists this clone with a few counts. This chain uses TRBV4-3 with TRBJ1-1, with 8 nucleotides matching TRBD1. V lost 6 bases, J lost 1 base, and 1 base stayed unmatched. CDR1 is LGHNA and CDR2 is YSLEER in the germline V gene. This CDR3 is 13 amino acids long. The CDR3 bases are TGCGCCAGCAGGGACAGGGAGAACACTGAAGCTTTCTTT. This sequence encodes CASRDRENTEAFF.

The chain couples TRBV7-2 to TRBJ2-2, with 10 bases identical to TRBD1. Looked up from germline, CDR1 is SGHTA and CDR2 is FQGNSA. This CDR3 region has 16 residues. After removal of 4 bases from V and 4 bases from J, the junction contained 6 bases not matched to a gene. The CDR3 coding sequence is TGTGCCAGCAGCTCCCGACAGGGGGCTGGCACCGGGGAGCTGTTTTTT. Protein product: CASSSRQGAGTGELFF.

The gene calls are TRBV3-1 (or the pseudogene TRBV3-2) and TRBJ2-2; the D gene is possibly TRBD2 (6 bases). Germline V gene lookup returns CDR1 LGHDT and CDR2 YNNKEL (reference sequence). Trimming stripped 1 base from V and 7 bases from J, with 13 bases between. This CDR3 contains 15 residues. CDR3 amino acids: CASSQGRGTIGELFF. For the CDR3, the DNA is TGTGCCAGCAGCCAAGGGAGGGGTACTATCGGGGAGCTGTTTTTT.

This clone was recorded once. This chain uses TRBV2 with TRBJ2-5; no clear D gene. V lost 6 bases and J lost 5, with 7 bases in between. This CDR3 contains 11 residues. Germline values: CDR1 SNHLY, CDR2 FYNNEI. The CDR3 nucleotides read TGTGCCAGCAGGGTCGGGGAGACCCAGTACTTC. As protein: CASRVGETQYF.

This rearrangement joins TRBV25-1 to TRBJ2-7; D ambiguous. V was clipped by 3 bases and J by 6 bases, with 6 bases between them. Germline V lookup: CDR1 MGHDK, CDR2 SYGVNS. The CDR3 loop spans 11 amino acids. The CDR3 DNA reads as TGTGCCAGCAGTGAGGGTAGCGAGCAGTACTTC. This translates into CASSEGSEQYF.